This TCR beta chain was captured by sequencing in a study of cytomegalovirus exposure and HLA in healthy donors. Study conclusions and caveats: A list of more than 150 TCR beta chains associated with cytomegalovirus was given.

Clones were read by immunoSEQ multiplex PCR, and TCRdb kept only the in-frame ones, dropping some. The sample has some 150,000 clones, around 88% seen once. As concerns this clone: Its antigen is unidentified.

This receptor was identified in a man between 18 and 35 years old in good health and CMV-seropositive. Sequencing was carried out using PBMCs.

DNA of the CDR3: TGCGCCAGCAGTCGAGCGGGAGACACCGGGGAGCTGTTTTTT. Translating it yields CASSRAGDTGELFF. The V and J genes are TRBV5-1 and TRBJ2-2; TRBD2 matches 8 bases. There are 14 residues in the CDR3. Germline-derived CDR1 and CDR2 are SGHRS and YFSETQ. Trimming took 5 bases from V and 3 from J; bases not matched to a gene: 3.